These 9 T cell receptor beta chains share one sample of origin, sequenced in a study of T cells in Graves' hyperthyroidism and ophthalmopathy. The source material, RNA transcripts, was used to amplify TCR beta CDR3 regions. The TCR CDR3 was amplified in a first-round RT-PCR using the HTBI primer set. Each CDR3 protein is one row after TCRdb ran MiXCR on the multiplex PCR reads. Found here are about 420,000 distinct CDR3 sequences, roughly 15% of them singletons; the top ten hold 5% to 6%. Source material: blood. All receptors derive from a woman between 18 and 30 years old with Graves' hyperthyroidism.

This chain joins TRBV3-1 and TRBJ2-7; D is ambiguous. The J call may be faulty, since TRBJ2-1 better matches the DNA end. The CDR3 runs 12 residues. CDR1 and CDR2 (germline): LGHDT, YNNKEL (reference sequence). The CDR3 coding sequence is TGTGCCAGCAGCCACGGATCGTACGAGCAGTTCTTC. Amino acids: CASSHGSYEQFF.

This clonotype was detected many times. This rearrangement joins TRBV29-1 to TRBJ1-2, with D perhaps matching TRBD1 (5 bases). The germline CDR1 and CDR2 sequences are SQVTM and ANQGSEA. The CDR3 runs to 14 residues. Trimming shortened V by 3 bases and J by 8 bases, and 19 bases separated the two germline ends. In nucleotides, the CDR3 is TGCAGCGTTGAGTCAGGGAGGATTGGGTTGGGCTACACCTTC. Protein sequence: CSVESGRIGLGYTF.

Many counts were recorded for this clonotype. The rearrangement joins TRBV3-1 to TRBJ2-3; D could derive from TRBD1 or TRBD2 (6 bases each). V lost 8 bases and J 0 bases, leaving 18 bases between the germline ends. This CDR3 has 16 amino acids. Germline CDR1 is LGHDT and CDR2 is YNNKEL (reference sequence). The CDR3 DNA reads TGTGCCAGCGGGAGGTGGGACACCGGCAGCACAGATACGCAGTATTTT. Its protein is CASGRWDTGSTDTQYF.

This clonotype showed up many times. This sequence joins TRBV20-1 and TRBJ1-5; a possible D gene is TRBD1 (5 bases). CDR3 length: 14 amino acids. V was cut by 1 base and J by 2 bases, with 9 bases left in between. Germline V gene sequence: CDR1 DFQATT, CDR2 SNEGSKA (reference sequence). The CDR3 DNA follows: TGCAGTGCTAGAGGGGGCAGGGGCAATCAGCCCCAGCATTTT. Translation gives CSARGGRGNQPQHF.

The chain employs TRBV9 and TRBJ2-7, with TRBD2 matching 7 bases. The germline V gene encodes CDR1 SGDLS and CDR2 YYNGEE. V lost 4 bases, J lost 2 bases, and 6 bases stayed unmatched. The CDR3 is 14 amino acids. CDR3 bases: TGTGCCAGCAGCCCGGGGACTAACACCTACGAGCAGTACTTC. It yields the protein CASSPGTNTYEQYF.

Many counts were recorded for this clonotype. The chain carries TRBV7-2 and TRBJ1-5; 7 nucleotides line up with TRBD1. The V and J ends lost 6 bases and 3 bases, in that order; junction bases with no gene match: 8. Germline CDR1 reads SGHTA; CDR2 reads FQGNSA. The CDR3 has 15 amino acids. CDR3 residues: CASRGNGTVNQPQHF. DNA for the CDR3: TGTGCCAGCAGAGGAAACGGGACAGTCAATCAGCCCCAGCATTTT.

V and J are TRBV27 and TRBJ1-4; D gene uncertain. The CDR3 has 15 amino acids. The V end was cut by 0 bases, the J end by 0 bases, with 5 bases between. CDR1 is MNHEY, CDR2 SMNVEV, per germline (reference sequence). In DNA, the CDR3 is TGTGCCAGCAGTTTATCCGTTGCAACTAATGAAAAACTGTTTTTT. It specifies CASSLSVATNEKLFF.

The chain's CDR3 is CASSIDNQPQHF. CDR3 nucleotide sequence: TGTGCCAGCAGCATAGACAATCAGCCCCAGCATTTT. V gene TRBV7-2 combines with J gene TRBJ1-5, with unresolved D. This CDR3 is built from 12 residues. Trimming left V 5 bases short and J 3 bases short, with 5 bases between. Germline loops: CDR1 SGHTA, CDR2 FQGNSA.

This clonotype was counted ten times or more. The genes are TRBV20-1 and TRBJ2-1; a possible D gene is TRBD2 (6 bases). V was shortened by 6 bases and J by 5 bases, with 17 bases between the two germline ends. This CDR3 is 14 amino acids long. Germline-derived CDR1 and CDR2 are DFQATT and SNEGSKA (reference sequence). The CDR3 DNA follows: TGCAGTGCAACGGACTATTTCCTTAACAATGAGCAGTTCTTC. Protein product: CSATDYFLNNEQFF.